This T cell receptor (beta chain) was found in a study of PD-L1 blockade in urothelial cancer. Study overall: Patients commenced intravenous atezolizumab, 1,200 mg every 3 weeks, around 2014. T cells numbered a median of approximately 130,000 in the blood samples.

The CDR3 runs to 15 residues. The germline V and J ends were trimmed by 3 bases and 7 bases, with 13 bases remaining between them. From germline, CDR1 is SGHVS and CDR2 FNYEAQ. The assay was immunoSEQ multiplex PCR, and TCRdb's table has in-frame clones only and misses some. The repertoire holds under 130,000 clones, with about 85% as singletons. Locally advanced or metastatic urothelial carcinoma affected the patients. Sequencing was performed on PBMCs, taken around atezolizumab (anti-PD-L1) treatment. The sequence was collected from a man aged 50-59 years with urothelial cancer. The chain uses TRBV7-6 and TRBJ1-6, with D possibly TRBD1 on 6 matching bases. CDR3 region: CASSLDSRKNSPLHF. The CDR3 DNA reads TGTGCCAGCAGCTTGGACAGTCGAAAGAATTCACCCCTCCACTTT.